Listed below are T cell receptor beta chains from one sample, sequenced in a study of T-cell reconstitution after alpha-beta-depleted transplantation in children. TCRdb re-analysed the PCR reads in MiXCR, keeping a single row per CDR3 protein. This table holds approximately 500,000 distinct CDR3 sequences, over 20% found once. The sample consisted of PBMCs, taken before TCRalphabeta/CD19-depleted stem cell transplant. The receptors here all came from a boy in the first two years of life with Wiskott-Aldrich syndrome, due to receive a stem cell transplant. The CDR3 runs from the conserved cysteine through the conserved F or W. D genes are given only for firm matches. Rows may omit the clone size; those that give it use once, few, many or a size class.

clone_size j_call v_call d_call cdr3_aa cdr3_nt
NA TRBJ2-7 TRBV5-1 NA CASSLDPSSYEQYF TGCGCCAGCAGCCTTGACCCGAGCTCCTACGAGCAGTACTTC
NA TRBJ2-1 TRBV18 TRBD1 CASSPYETGLHEQFF TGTGCCAGCTCACCATATGAGACAGGGCTTCATGAGCAGTTCTTC
few TRBJ2-7 TRBV4-1 TRBD2 CASSQIPSSGRVYEQYF TGCGCCAGCAGCCAAATTCCCTCTAGCGGGAGGGTCTACGAGCAGTACTTC
few TRBJ2-1 TRBV30 NA CASKDPAYNEQFF TGTGCCTCCAAGGATCCAGCCTACAATGAGCAGTTCTTC
NA TRBJ1-3 TRBV2 NA CASSEREGSGNTIYF TGTGCCAGCAGTGAAAGGGAGGGCTCTGGAAACACCATATATTTT
few TRBJ2-1 TRBV12-3/TRBV12-4 TRBD2 CASGTSVGSPYNEQFF TGTGCCAGCGGGACTAGCGTAGGTAGCCCCTACAATGAGCAGTTCTTC
few TRBJ2-1 TRBV10-3 NA CAISERGGLDNEQFF TGTGCCATCAGTGAAAGAGGGGGTCTTGACAATGAGCAGTTCTTC
few TRBJ2-4 TRBV5-1 NA CASSLDLNIQYF TGCGCCAGCAGCTTGGATTTAAACATTCAGTACTTC
NA TRBJ1-2 TRBV4-2 NA CASSQARGGNYGYTF TGTGCCAGCAGCCAAGCGCGGGGGGGGAACTATGGCTACACCTTC
NA TRBJ2-2 TRBV5-1 TRBD1 CASSGGQGGSGELFF TGCGCCAGCAGCGGAGGACAGGGCGGGTCCGGGGAGCTGTTTTTT
few TRBJ2-1 TRBV12-3/TRBV12-4 NA CASRLLVRNEQFF TGTGCCAGCAGACTACTAGTGCGCAATGAGCAGTTCTTC
NA TRBJ1-2 TRBV12-3/TRBV12-4 NA CASSLGTAGYTF TGTGCCAGCAGTTTAGGGACAGCTGGCTACACCTTC
once TRBJ1-1 TRBV20-1 TRBD1 CSARDPGQQNTEAFF TGCAGTGCTAGAGACCCGGGACAGCAGAACACTGAAGCTTTCTTT
NA TRBJ2-6 TRBV20-1 NA CSARDSRVISSGANVLTF TGCAGTGCTAGAGATAGCAGGGTGATTTCCTCTGGGGCCAACGTCCTGACTTTC
few TRBJ2-3 TRBV20-1 NA CSASVGADTQYF TGCAGTGCTAGTGTCGGGGCAGATACGCAGTATTTT